These T cell receptor beta chains were read from a single sample in a study of cytomegalovirus exposure and HLA in healthy donors. The assay was immunoSEQ multiplex PCR, and TCRdb's table has in-frame clones only and misses some. This table has about 120,000 clones, 81% appearing once. The sample comprised PBMCs. These receptors were taken from a woman aged 30 to 39 in good health and CMV-seronegative. Each CDR3 is given with its conserved first and last residue. D genes are given only for firm matches. Where a row states a size, it is once, few, many or the class of an expanded clone; other rows omit it.

j_call	v_call	d_call	clone_size	cdr3_aa	cdr3_nt
TRBJ2-2	TRBV15	.	.	CATSREQAANTEELFF	TGTGCCACCAGCAGAGAACAGGCGGCGAACACCGAGGAGCTGTTTTTT
TRBJ2-2	TRBV2	.	.	CASSEAGHMNTGELFF	TGTGCCAGCAGTGAAGCGGGACATATGAACACCGGGGAGCTGTTTTTT
TRBJ2-3	TRBV9	.	.	CASSVVGGEGDTQYF	TGTGCCAGCAGCGTAGTAGGGGGAGAAGGAGATACGCAGTATTTT
TRBJ2-2	TRBV9	.	.	CASSASPGRRTGELFF	TGTGCCAGCAGCGCCTCACCCGGGAGAAGGACCGGGGAGCTGTTTTTT
TRBJ1-1	TRBV4-2	.	.	CASSQIGQNTEAFF	TGTGCCAGCAGCCAGATAGGACAGAACACTGAAGCTTTCTTT
TRBJ2-2	TRBV5-1	TRBD2	.	CASSRGLAVDGELFF	TGCGCCAGCAGCCGGGGACTAGCGGTGGACGGGGAGCTGTTTTTT
TRBJ1-1	TRBV6-1	TRBD1	.	CASSEEGATFF	TGTGCCAGCAGTGAAGAGGGGGCGACTTTCTTT
TRBJ2-1	TRBV7-3	TRBD2	.	CASSLVPHERGTYNEQFF	TGTGCCAGCAGCTTAGTCCCGCATGAGCGGGGGACCTACAATGAGCAGTTCTTC
TRBJ2-7	TRBV19	.	.	CASLRLVGHEQYF	TGTGCCAGTCTCCGTCTAGTCGGTCACGAGCAGTACTTC
TRBJ2-7	TRBV6-6	.	once	CASSYPQGLVTYEQYF	TGTGCCAGCAGTTATCCCCAGGGACTGGTAACCTACGAGCAGTACTTC
TRBJ2-3	TRBV28	.	.	CASSFVRGTPDTQYF	TGTGCCAGCAGTTTCGTTCGGGGTACCCCAGATACGCAGTATTTT
TRBJ1-4	TRBV19	.	.	CASRLTGHIEKLFF	TGTGCCAGTAGGCTGACGGGACACATTGAAAAACTGTTTTTT
TRBJ2-2	TRBV13	.	.	CASSPNTGELFF	TGTGCCAGCAGCCCTAACACCGGGGAGCTGTTTTTT
TRBJ1-2	TRBV4-3	TRBD1	few	CASSQASGQNYGYTF	TGCGCCAGCAGCCAAGCCTCGGGACAGAACTATGGCTACACCTTC
TRBJ2-4	TRBV19	TRBD1	.	CASSIIGQGKAKNIQYF	TGTGCCAGTAGTATAATAGGACAGGGAAAAGCCAAAAACATTCAGTACTTC
TRBJ1-5	TRBV5-8	.	.	CASSPGQFNQPQHF	TGTGCCAGCAGCCCAGGACAGTTCAATCAGCCCCAGCATTTT
TRBJ2-7	TRBV13	.	.	CASSSPKGGYEQYF	TGTGCCAGCAGCTCCCCGAAGGGCGGGTACGAGCAGTACTTC
TRBJ2-7	TRBV5-1	TRBD1	.	CASSLSPGQGSYEQYF	TGCGCCAGCAGCTTGTCCCCAGGACAGGGATCCTACGAGCAGTACTTC
TRBJ2-1	TRBV6-4	.	.	CASSDLKADGVNEQFF	TGTGCCAGCAGTGACCTAAAAGCGGACGGGGTGAATGAGCAGTTCTTC
TRBJ2-4	TRBV7-2	.	.	CASSPGGSGLGIQYF	TGTGCCAGCAGCCCCGGAGGCTCGGGCTTGGGCATTCAGTACTTC
TRBJ2-5	TRBV6-4	.	.	CASSEKVGTFETQYF	TGTGCCAGCAGTGAAAAAGTGGGGACTTTCGAGACCCAGTACTTC
TRBJ1-1	TRBV7-9	TRBD1	.	CASSRRTGTRNTEAFF	TGTGCCAGCAGCCGCCGGACAGGGACCAGGAACACTGAAGCTTTCTTT
TRBJ2-1	TRBV27	.	.	CASSLLGDEQFF	TGTGCCAGCAGTTTATTGGGCGATGAGCAGTTCTTC
TRBJ2-3	TRBV7-9	.	.	CSSSRTRLSRADTQYF	TGTTCCAGCAGCCGAACCCGTTTGTCCAGGGCGGATACGCAGTATTTT
TRBJ2-3	TRBV5-4	TRBD1	.	CASSLRGQGTDTQYF	TGTGCCAGCAGCTTACGGGGACAGGGCACAGATACGCAGTATTTT
TRBJ2-1	TRBV9	TRBD2	.	CASSVTAGGPYEQFF	TGTGCCAGCAGCGTAACTGCGGGAGGGCCTTATGAGCAGTTCTTC
TRBJ2-3	TRBV9	TRBD2	.	CASSVVTGGIGTQYF	TGTGCCAGCAGCGTAGTAACGGGAGGAATCGGTACGCAGTATTTT
TRBJ2-7	TRBV18	.	.	CASRLSSGYEQYF	TGTGCCAGCCGACTTTCCTCGGGATACGAGCAGTACTTC
TRBJ1-1	TRBV7-9	TRBD1	.	CASSLDRGDQNTEAFF	TGTGCCAGCAGCTTAGACAGGGGAGACCAGAACACTGAAGCTTTCTTT
TRBJ2-7	TRBV21-1	.	.	CASSNGTSGRSYEQYF	TGTGCCAGCAGCAATGGGACTAGCGGGAGATCCTACGAGCAGTACTTC